The 24 T cell receptor beta chains below were found in one sample sequenced in a study of blood T cell repertoires in COVID-19. This table comes from immunoSEQ multiplex PCR, and its TCRdb copy is limited to in-frame clones, with some not included. Of about 250,000 clones in the sample, 85% to 90% were seen once. Input material: PBMCs or T cells enriched from blood (not recorded which). The receptors come from a woman younger than 30 who had recovered from COVID-19.

The chain has TRBV5-1 and TRBJ2-5; a possible D gene is TRBD2 (5 bases). Trimming pared 0 bases from V and 5 bases from J, leaving 8 bases between. The CDR3 runs 13 residues. In germline, CDR1 is SGHRS, CDR2 YFSETQ. CDR3 DNA sequence: TGCGCCAGCAGCTTGGCCAGAGGGGAGACCCAGTACTTC. Translating it yields CASSLARGETQYF. Full variable domain (outside the CDR3, taken from reference TRBV5-1 and TRBJ2-5): KAGVTQTPRYLIKTRGQQVTLSCSPISGHRSVSWYQQTPGQGLQFLFEYFSETQRNKGNFPGRFSGRQFSNSRSEMNVSTLELGDSALYLCASSLARGETQYFGPGTRLLVL.

V usage is TRBV5-1 and J usage is TRBJ2-1, with TRBD2 identical over 8 bases. The CDR3 totals 11 residues. The junction had 5 bases not matched to a gene; V was cut back by 3 bases and J by 15 bases. Germline loops: CDR1 SGHRS, CDR2 YFSETQ. This CDR3 is CASSSRLARFF. Written as DNA, the CDR3 is TGCGCCAGCAGCTCGCGACTAGCGAGGTTCTTC.

The chain links TRBV9 to TRBJ2-5, with D uncertain. V was pared by 0 bases and J by 5 bases, with 2 bases between. The CDR3 runs to 11 residues. Germline V gives CDR1 SGDLS, CDR2 YYNGEE. The CDR3 region is CASSVAETQYF. DNA of the CDR3: TGTGCCAGCAGCGTAGCTGAGACCCAGTACTTC.

This clone is a singleton in its sample. The chain recombines TRBV2 with TRBJ2-6; D unresolved. Germline V gives CDR1 SNHLY, CDR2 FYNNEI. V was shortened by 5 bases and J by 3 bases, with 2 bases between the two germline ends. The CDR3 consists of 12 residues. The CDR3 DNA is TGTGCCAGCAGTCGTGGGGCCAACGTCCTGACTTTC. Translated, it gives CASSRGANVLTF.

The chain combines TRBV5-1 with TRBJ2-5, with D possibly TRBD2 on 6 matching bases. Looked up from germline, CDR1 is SGHRS and CDR2 is YFSETQ. The CDR3 spans 14 residues. Trimming stripped 5 bases from V and 2 bases from J, with 13 bases between. The CDR3 loop reads CASSWRADQETQYF. The CDR3 DNA is TGCGCCAGCAGTTGGAGGGCGGATCAAGAGACCCAGTACTTC.

This clone was recorded once. J is TRBJ1-1 and V is TRBV6-5; D not resolved. Trimming took 6 bases from V and 5 from J, leaving 13 bases between them. CDR3 size: 13 residues. CDR1 is MNHEY and CDR2 is SVGAGI in the germline V gene. This chain's CDR3 is CASSWVVGTEAFF. The DNA for the CDR3 is TGTGCCAGCAGCTGGGTGGTCGGGACTGAAGCTTTCTTT.

The chain links TRBV27 to TRBJ2-1, with D hard to call. This CDR3 is 14 amino acids long. The V and J ends lost 5 bases and 1 base respectively, with 9 bases between them. Germline V gene lookup returns CDR1 MNHEY and CDR2 SMNVEV (reference sequence). CDR3 nucleotides: TGTGCCAGCAGTCCGTCGAGATCCTACAATGAGCAGTTCTTC. This gives the protein CASSPSRSYNEQFF.

This chain connects TRBV11-2 to TRBJ2-2; D is unresolved. Germline assignment: CDR1 SGHAT and CDR2 FQNNGV. This CDR3 has 12 residues. V shed 8 bases and J shed 5 bases, with 9 bases lying between them. The CDR3 coding sequence is TGTGCCAGCTCGATACTAACCGGGGAGCTGTTTTTT. It encodes CASSILTGELFF.

The chain couples TRBV11-2 to TRBJ2-7, with TRBD1 identical over 8 bases. This CDR3 region has 15 residues. Trimming at V came to 5 bases and at J to 5 bases, leaving 11 bases not matched to a gene. The germline V gene has CDR1 SGHAT and CDR2 FQNNGV. CDR3 bases: TGTGCCAGCAGCCAGGCCCAGGGGGCGGATGACGAGCAGTACTTC. The encoded protein is CASSQAQGADDEQYF.

V gene TRBV19 combines with J gene TRBJ1-1; D may be TRBD1 (5 bases). The ends were cut back, 7 bases at V and 5 bases at J, with 17 bases in the middle. From germline, CDR1 is LNHDA and CDR2 SQIVND (reference sequence). The CDR3 is 14 amino acids. In nucleotides, the CDR3 is TGTGCCAGTACCGTCGGGGGGGGAAGGACTGAAGCTTTCTTT. Translating it yields CASTVGGGRTEAFF. Full variable domain (missing parts from reference TRBV19 and TRBJ1-1): DGGITQSPKYLFRKEGQNVTLSCEQNLNHDAMYWYRQDPGQGLRLIYYSQIVNDFQKGDIAEGYSVSREKKESFPLTVTSAQKNPTAFYLCASTVGGGRTEAFFGQGTRLTVV.

The chain carries TRBV4-1 and TRBJ1-2; 7 positions match TRBD1. The CDR3 is made up of 16 amino acids. Looked up from germline, CDR1 is MGHRA and CDR2 is YSYEKL. J was trimmed by 3 bases and V by 3 bases; bases with no gene match: 10. CDR3 region: CASSQTQGPLDYGYTF. For the CDR3, the DNA is TGCGCCAGCAGCCAGACACAGGGGCCTTTGGACTATGGCTACACCTTC.

J is TRBJ2-7 and V is TRBV15; TRBD1 aligns across 10 bases. Per the germline V gene, CDR1 is LNHNV and CDR2 is YYDKDF (reference sequence). The CDR3 has 15 residues. V dropped 5 bases and J dropped 2; count of bases not matched to a gene: 6. CDR3 amino acids: CATSWDRGPTYEQYF. The DNA of the CDR3 is TGTGCCACCAGCTGGGACAGGGGCCCTACCTACGAGCAGTACTTC.

The gene calls are TRBV7-8 and TRBJ2-1; TRBD2 is a possible D gene (5 bases). CDR1 and CDR2 from the germline V gene are SGHVS and FQNEAQ. The CDR3 runs 12 residues. Trimming cost V 4 bases and J 6 bases, with 7 bases left between them. CDR3 in DNA: TGTGCCAGCAGCTCACTAGTCAATGAGCAGTTCTTC. This sequence encodes CASSSLVNEQFF.

On this clone itself: The limits of the CDR3 on the DNA are not certain, so only TCRdb's listed CDR3 is given. V usage is TRBV4-1 and J usage is TRBJ2-7; TRBD1, the table's D call, lacks a check against the DNA. The CDR3 spans 16 residues, counting both ends. CDR1 and CDR2 (germline): MGHRA, YSYEKL. The CDR3 sequence is CASSQVGQGASVERYF.

This clone showed up just once. V is TRBV2 and J is TRBJ1-5; 9 nucleotides match TRBD1. The germline V gene encodes CDR1 SNHLY and CDR2 FYNNEI. The trim removed 6 bases at V and 3 bases at J, leaving 3 bases unmatched. The CDR3 consists of 14 residues. CDR3 bases: TGTGCCAGCAGCCGGACAGGGGTCAATCAGCCCCAGCATTTT. Translating gives CASSRTGVNQPQHF.

The gene calls are TRBV27 and TRBJ2-7, with 8 bases lining up with TRBD1. The CDR3 is 13 residues long. Germline CDR1 reads MNHEY; CDR2 reads SMNVEV (reference sequence). V shed 4 bases, J shed 4 bases, and the junction held 3 bases outside the gene matches. The CDR3 reads CASSWGQDYEQYF. The CDR3 region has the DNA TGTGCCAGCAGTTGGGGACAGGATTACGAGCAGTACTTC.

The chain links TRBV6-5 to TRBJ1-1; D is uncertain. The germline V gene encodes CDR1 MNHEY and CDR2 SVGAGI. Trimming shortened V by 2 bases and J by 1 base, and 8 bases separated the two germline ends. The CDR3 consists of 14 residues. CDR3 in DNA: TGTGCCAGCAGTTACGTTCCGGGGAACACTGAAGCTTTCTTT. It is translated as CASSYVPGNTEAFF.

The sample holds one count of this clone. The chain links TRBV3-1 (or the pseudogene TRBV3-2) to TRBJ2-7; 11 nucleotides match TRBD1. The CDR3 extends over 13 amino acids. V lost 2 bases, J lost 7 bases, and 1 base stayed unmatched. Looked up from germline, CDR1 is LGHDT and CDR2 is YNNKEL (reference sequence). CDR3 loop: CASSQRDRGEQYF. DNA of the CDR3: TGTGCCAGCAGCCAAAGGGACAGGGGGGAGCAGTACTTC.

The chain is built from TRBV30 and TRBJ2-5; weak D call: TRBD1 (5 bases). V lost 4 bases and J lost 5, with 11 bases in between. Germline CDR1 GTSNPN, CDR2 SVGIG (reference sequence). The CDR3 is 12 residues long. Written as DNA, the CDR3 is TGTGCCTGGAATCAGGGTAAGGAGACCCAGTACTTC. This codes for CAWNQGKETQYF.

The V and J genes are TRBV2 and TRBJ2-3; 10 bases match TRBD2. The CDR3 totals 15 residues. CDR1 and CDR2 from the germline V gene are SNHLY and FYNNEI. V lost 6 bases, J lost 1 base, and 4 bases stayed unmatched. The DNA for the CDR3 is TGTGCCAGCAGGCTAGCGGGGGTGGGCACAGATACGCAGTATTTT. This codes for CASRLAGVGTDTQYF.

The rearrangement links TRBV5-5 to TRBJ2-7; D uncertain. The V and J ends lost 3 bases and 1 base respectively, with 5 bases between them. The CDR3 is 12 residues long. CDR1 and CDR2 from the germline V gene are SGHKS and YYEKEE (reference sequence). CDR3 region: CASSSQSYEQYF. DNA of the CDR3: TGTGCCAGCAGCTCCCAGTCCTACGAGCAGTACTTC.

V is TRBV3-1 (or the pseudogene TRBV3-2) and J is TRBJ2-1, with 13 bases matching TRBD2. From germline, CDR1 is LGHDT and CDR2 YNNKEL (reference sequence). The CDR3 consists of 17 residues. V lost 5 bases to trimming and J lost 9 bases; unmatched junction nucleotides: 13. CDR3 region: CASSSHSGTSGESEQFF. Written as DNA, the CDR3 is TGTGCCAGCAGCTCCCATTCCGGGACTAGCGGGGAGAGTGAGCAGTTCTTC.

This clone is a singleton in its sample. This chain joins TRBV6-4 and TRBJ2-7; D unclear. V lost 0 bases and J 6 bases, leaving 12 bases between the germline ends. Germline-derived CDR1 and CDR2 are MRHNA and SNTAGT. The CDR3 sequence is 14 residues long. CDR3 sequence reads: CASSDSKSLCEQYF. The CDR3 region has the DNA TGTGCCAGCAGTGACTCCAAGAGCCTGTGCGAGCAGTACTTC.

The chain has TRBV6-5 and TRBJ2-1; a possible D gene is TRBD2 (6 bases). Looked up from germline, CDR1 is MNHEY and CDR2 is SVGAGI. Trimming shortened V by 11 bases and J by 0 bases, and 14 bases separated the two germline ends. The length of the CDR3 is 14 residues. The CDR3 coding sequence is TGTGCCTCGGGACGGGAGAGCTCCTACAATGAGCAGTTCTTC. It yields the protein CASGRESSYNEQFF.